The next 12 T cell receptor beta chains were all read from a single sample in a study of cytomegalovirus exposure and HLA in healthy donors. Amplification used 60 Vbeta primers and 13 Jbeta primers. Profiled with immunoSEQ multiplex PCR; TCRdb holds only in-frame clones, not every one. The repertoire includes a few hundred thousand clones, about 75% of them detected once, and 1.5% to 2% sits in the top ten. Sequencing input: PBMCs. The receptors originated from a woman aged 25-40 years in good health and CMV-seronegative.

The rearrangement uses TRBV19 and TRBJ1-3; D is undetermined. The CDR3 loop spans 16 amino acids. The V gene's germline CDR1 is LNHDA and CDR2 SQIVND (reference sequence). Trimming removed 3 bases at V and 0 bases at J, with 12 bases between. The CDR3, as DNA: TGTGCCAGTAGTATGCGAGAGAGGCTCTCTGGAAACACCATATATTTT. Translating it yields CASSMRERLSGNTIYF.

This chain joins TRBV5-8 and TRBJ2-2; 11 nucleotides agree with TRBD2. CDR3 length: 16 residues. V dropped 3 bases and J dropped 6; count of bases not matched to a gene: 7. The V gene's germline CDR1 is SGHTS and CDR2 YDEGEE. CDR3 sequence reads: CASSSLAGGLAGELFF. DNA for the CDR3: TGTGCCAGCAGCTCGTTAGCGGGAGGGTTGGCCGGGGAGCTGTTTTTT. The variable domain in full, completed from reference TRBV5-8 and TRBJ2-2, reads EAGVTQSPTHLIKTRGQQATLRCSPISGHTSVYWYQQALGLGLQFLLWYDEGEERNRGNFPPRFSGRQFPNYSSELNVNALELEDSALYLCASSSLAGGLAGELFFGEGSRLTVL.

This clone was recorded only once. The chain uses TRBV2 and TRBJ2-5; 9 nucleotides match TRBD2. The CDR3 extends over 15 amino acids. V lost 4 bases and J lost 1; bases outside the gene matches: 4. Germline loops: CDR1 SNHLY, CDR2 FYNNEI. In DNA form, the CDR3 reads TGTGCCAGCAGTGGTAGCGGGAGCTCCCAAGAGACCCAGTACTTC. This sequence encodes CASSGSGSSQETQYF.

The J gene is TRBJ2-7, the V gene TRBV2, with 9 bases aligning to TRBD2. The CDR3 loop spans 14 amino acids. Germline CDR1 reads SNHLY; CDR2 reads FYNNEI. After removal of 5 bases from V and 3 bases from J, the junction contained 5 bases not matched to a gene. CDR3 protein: CASSLAGEGYEQYF. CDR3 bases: TGTGCCAGCAGTTTAGCGGGAGAAGGCTACGAGCAGTACTTC.

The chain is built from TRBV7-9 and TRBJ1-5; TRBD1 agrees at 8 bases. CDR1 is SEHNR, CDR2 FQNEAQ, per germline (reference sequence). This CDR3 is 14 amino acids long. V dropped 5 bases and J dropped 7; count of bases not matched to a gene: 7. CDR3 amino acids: CASSSDRGVQPQHF. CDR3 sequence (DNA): TGTGCCAGCAGCAGTGACAGGGGAGTCCAGCCCCAGCATTTT.

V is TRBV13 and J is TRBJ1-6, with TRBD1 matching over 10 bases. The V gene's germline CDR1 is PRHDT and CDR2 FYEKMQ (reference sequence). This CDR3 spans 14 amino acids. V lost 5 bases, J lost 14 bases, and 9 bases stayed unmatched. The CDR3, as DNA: TGTGCCAGCAGCCCCGGACAGGGGGTCTCGTCCCTCCACTTT. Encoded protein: CASSPGQGVSSLHF.

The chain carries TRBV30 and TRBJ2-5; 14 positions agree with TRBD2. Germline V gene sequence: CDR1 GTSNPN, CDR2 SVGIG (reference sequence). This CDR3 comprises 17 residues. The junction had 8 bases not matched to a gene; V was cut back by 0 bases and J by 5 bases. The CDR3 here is CAWSVGTSGSWSETQYF. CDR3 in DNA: TGTGCCTGGAGTGTAGGGACTAGCGGGAGTTGGTCGGAGACCCAGTACTTC.

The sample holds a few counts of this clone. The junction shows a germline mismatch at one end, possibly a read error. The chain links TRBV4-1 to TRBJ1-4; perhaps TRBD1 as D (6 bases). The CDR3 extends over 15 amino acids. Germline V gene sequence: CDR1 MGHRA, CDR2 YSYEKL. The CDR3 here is CASSPQTGQIEKLFF. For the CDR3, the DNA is TGTGCCAGCAGCCCCCAGACAGGACAAATTGAAAAACTGTTTTTT.

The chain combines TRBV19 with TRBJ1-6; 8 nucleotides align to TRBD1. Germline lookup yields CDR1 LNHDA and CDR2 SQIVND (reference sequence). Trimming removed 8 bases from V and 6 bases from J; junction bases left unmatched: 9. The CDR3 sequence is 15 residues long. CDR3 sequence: CASAWDRLANSPLHF. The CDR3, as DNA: TGTGCCAGTGCCTGGGACAGGCTGGCTAATTCACCCCTCCACTTT.

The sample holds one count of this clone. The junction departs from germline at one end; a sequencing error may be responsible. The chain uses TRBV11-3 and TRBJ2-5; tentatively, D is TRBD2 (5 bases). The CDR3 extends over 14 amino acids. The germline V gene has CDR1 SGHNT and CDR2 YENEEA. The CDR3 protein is CASSVTRGQEAQYF. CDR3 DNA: TGTGCCAGCAGCGTCACTAGAGGCCAAGAGGCCCAGTACTTC.

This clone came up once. CDR3 nucleotides: TGTGCCAGCAGTTTAGGAGATTCCTACGAGCAGTACTTC. It codes for CASSLGDSYEQYF. The chain is built from TRBV27 and TRBJ2-7; D is uncertain. CDR3 length: 13 residues. V lost 2 bases to trimming and J lost 1 base, with 6 bases between them. CDR1 is MNHEY and CDR2 is SMNVEV in the germline V gene (reference sequence).

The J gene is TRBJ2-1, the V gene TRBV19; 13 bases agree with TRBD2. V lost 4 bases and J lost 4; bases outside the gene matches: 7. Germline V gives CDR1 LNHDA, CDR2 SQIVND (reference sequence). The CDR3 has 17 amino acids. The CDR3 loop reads CASSTGTSGDFYNEQFF. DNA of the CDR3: TGTGCCAGTAGTACTGGGACTAGCGGGGATTTTTACAATGAGCAGTTCTTC. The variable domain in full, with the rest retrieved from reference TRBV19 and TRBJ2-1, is DGGITQSPKYLFRKEGQNVTLSCEQNLNHDAMYWYRQDPGQGLRLIYYSQIVNDFQKGDIAEGYSVSREKKESFPLTVTSAQKNPTAFYLCASSTGTSGDFYNEQFFGPGTRLTVL.